This paragraph covers one T cell receptor (beta chain) sequence. This clonotype was detected only once. The clone's antigen remains unknown. No base quality values were provided; no much bigger clone lies one nucleotide off. One read provides weak support. Peripheral blood CD8+ and CD4+ T cells from healthy donors, Susac syndrome patients and multiple sclerosis patients were profiled by high-throughput TCR beta sequencing. Multiple sclerosis controls were treatment-naive patients with stable or active relapsing-remitting disease fulfilling revised McDonald criteria. Bulk CD8+ and CD4+ T cells were purified by magnetic negative isolation, while CD8+ TEMRA cells were enriched using FACS. Blood was collected in EDTA tubes and processed within 24 hours, with PBMCs isolated through density gradient centrifugation. PBMCs intended for TCR sequencing were cryopreserved in liquid nitrogen and thawed later in a water bath at 37 degrees C. A purity of at least 90% was achieved for sorted or isolated CD4+, CD8+ and CD8+ TEMRA cells.

This sample is part of a study of CD8 T cells in Susac syndrome (dated by TCRdb to between 2018 and 2021). For the study in its entirety: Repertoire sequencing was used to test whether CD8+ T cell activation and differentiation in Susac syndrome was antigen driven. CD8+ T cell repertoire clonality was compared between about a dozen healthy donors, some 14 Susac syndrome patients and around 15 multiple sclerosis patients.

The V and J ends are trimmed by 1 base and 4 bases, leaving 10 bases between them. CDR1 and CDR2 were assigned from the germline V gene as LGHNA and YNFKEQ. The CDR3 sequence holds 15 residues, the cysteine and phenylalanine included. This entry keeps only the CDR3 DNA: 45 bases, framed from base 1. RNA was extracted with the RNeasy kit and about 0.5 to 1 ug was reverse transcribed using random hexamers. The immunoSEQ multiplex PCR assay, which covers 54 Vbeta and 13 Jbeta segments, was used to amplify TCR beta CDR3 regions. Bias from PCR amplification was corrected by using a synthetic template baseline for primer optimization and for computational correction. The study's own analysis went as follows. Reads were annotated to V, D and J genes per IMGT and analyzed with immunoSEQ Analyzer, keeping only productive sequences. Clonality was calculated as one minus the Shannon entropy normalized by log2 of the number of productive unique sequences. For each patient and control, public and private clones were evaluated within the 100 most prevalent clones. Clones were defined as Susac-specific if absent from the healthy and MS cohorts, from approximately 1,100 published viral clones and from other ImmuneACCESS disease sequences. The raw public reads went through TCRdb reprocessing: fastp at Q25, MiXCR clone calling, in-frame beta chains kept. Entries that share a CDR3 protein sequence are merged under the most common genes and DNA. For this entry, the V and J calls and clone size follow TCRdb and not the study's own pipeline. This sample holds 73,000 or so distinct CDR3 sequences; about 95% were observed only once. The ten largest account for under 0.5% of the sample.

Summary of the overall study and its limitations: The TCR sequencing and HLA analysis was acknowledged to have included a relatively small number of individuals.

The sequence links TRBV4-2 to TRBJ2-2; the D gene cannot be named for sure. The sample was CD8+ T cells from PBMCs. The source of this sequence is a human donor with multiple sclerosis. For the CDR3, the sequence is CASSQAVDSTGELFF. DNA sequence: TGTGCCAGCAGCCAAGCGGTAGATTCCACCGGGGAGCTGTTTTTT.